This is a list of T cell receptor beta chains from one sample in a study of T cell responses to AZD1222 COVID-19 vaccine. TCRdb's table, derived via immunoSEQ multiplex PCR, lists solely in-frame clones and lacks some. The table lists about 120,000 clones, about 92% of them singletons, with about 4.3% in the top ten. The sample in question was peripheral blood, obtained on day 0 of MenACWY control vaccination. Receptors originate from an adult in good health. The CDR3 runs from the conserved cysteine through the conserved F or W. The order of the fields is V gene, J gene, D gene, clone size, CDR3 protein, CDR3 DNA. A D gene is named only where the DNA matches it firmly. Clone size is stated in some rows and not others, as once, few, many or a class when expanded.

>TRBV28|TRBJ2-3|.|.
CASTEDLDTQYF
TGTGCCAGCACCGAGGACTTAGATACGCAGTATTTT
>TRBV9|TRBJ2-5|TRBD1|.
CASSAPGQGSETQYF
TGTGCCAGCAGCGCCCCGGGACAGGGATCCGAGACCCAGTACTTC
>TRBV10-3|TRBJ2-6|TRBD1|.
CAIGDPDRGLAGANVLTF
TGTGCCATCGGAGACCCGGACAGGGGGCTCGCTGGGGCCAACGTCCTGACTTTC
>TRBV7-2|TRBJ2-1|TRBD2|.
CASSLALTSGRMYEQFF
TGTGCCAGCAGCTTAGCATTGACTAGCGGGAGAATGTATGAGCAGTTCTTC
>TRBV3-1/TRBV3-2|TRBJ1-4|TRBD1|.
CASSRTGVTNEKLFF
TGTGCCAGCAGTCGGACAGGGGTAACTAATGAAAAACTGTTTTTT
>TRBV3-1/TRBV3-2|TRBJ2-5|TRBD1|.
CASSQGDRVEETQYF
TGTGCCAGCAGCCAAGGTGACAGGGTGGAAGAGACCCAGTACTTC
>TRBV6-6|TRBJ1-2|.|.
CASTDSWGEAYGYTF
TGTGCCAGCACCGACAGCTGGGGCGAAGCATATGGCTACACCTTC
>TRBV19|TRBJ2-1|TRBD2|.
CASSGGAPEQFF
TGTGCCAGTAGCGGGGGGGCCCCTGAGCAGTTCTTC
>TRBV12-3/TRBV12-4|TRBJ1-5|.|.
CASTAGYQPQHF
TGTGCCAGCACCGCAGGGTATCAGCCCCAGCATTTT
>TRBV5-1|TRBJ2-7|.|once
CASSFVSAFSYEQYF
TGCGCCAGCAGCTTTGTGTCAGCGTTCTCCTACGAGCAGTACTTC
>TRBV3-1/TRBV3-2|TRBJ1-1|TRBD1|.
CASSQGQGNTEAFF
TGTGCCAGCAGCCAAGGACAGGGGAACACTGAAGCTTTCTTT
>TRBV5-4|TRBJ2-7|.|few
CASSSQLGDRTYEQYF
TGTGCCAGCAGCTCCCAACTTGGGGACCGCACCTACGAGCAGTACTTC
>TRBV18|TRBJ1-3|.|.
CASSPSGTGNTIYF
TGTGCCAGCTCACCATCGGGGACTGGAAACACCATATATTTT
>TRBV5-1|TRBJ1-5|TRBD1|.
CASSLDQRRGPCQPQHF
TGCGCCAGCAGCTTGGATCAGCGCAGGGGGCCTTGTCAGCCCCAGCATTTT
>TRBV27|TRBJ2-1|.|.
CASGWAGCHSFNEQFF
TGTGCCAGCGGGTGGGCGGGGTGTCATAGCTTCAATGAGCAGTTCTTC
>TRBV4-3|TRBJ2-3|.|.
CASSQDHLGTGTDTQYF
TGCGCCAGCAGCCAAGATCATCTCGGCACGGGCACAGATACGCAGTATTTT
>TRBV5-4|TRBJ1-2|TRBD1|.
CASTRGTESYGYTF
TGTGCCAGCACTCGAGGGACAGAAAGTTATGGCTACACCTTC
>TRBV6-5|TRBJ2-3|TRBD2|.
CASSYSLAGSVNTQYF
TGTGCCAGCAGTTACTCCCTAGCGGGGTCCGTGAATACGCAGTATTTT
>TRBV15|TRBJ2-7|.|.
CATSRAGDPAYEQYF
TGTGCCACCAGCAGAGCAGGGGACCCTGCCTACGAGCAGTACTTC
>TRBV28|TRBJ1-3|.|.
CASSSETRSSVSGNTIYF
TGTGCCAGCAGTTCCGAAACCCGGAGCTCCGTCTCTGGAAACACCATATATTTT
>TRBV5-1|TRBJ2-1|TRBD2|once
CASRPSSGGGLEQFF
TGCGCCAGCAGACCCTCTAGCGGGGGGGGCCTTGAGCAGTTCTTC
>TRBV11-2|TRBJ1-1|.|.
CASSFRAVNTEAFF
TGTGCCAGCAGCTTCAGGGCTGTGAACACTGAAGCTTTCTTT
>TRBV5-1|TRBJ1-6|.|once
CASSLVTANNSPLHF
TGCGCCAGCAGCTTGGTAACAGCCAATAATTCACCCCTCCACTTT
>TRBV13|TRBJ1-1|.|.
CASSLQNTEAFF
TGTGCCAGCAGCTTACAGAACACTGAAGCTTTCTTT
>TRBV5-1|TRBJ2-2|.|.
CASMMQASTGELFF
TGCGCCAGCATGATGCAGGCGTCCACCGGGGAGCTGTTTTTT
>TRBV6-5|TRBJ1-1|.|.
CASSYGVDPENTEAFF
TGTGCCAGCAGTTACGGGGTTGACCCTGAGAACACTGAAGCTTTCTTT
>TRBV7-7|TRBJ1-6|TRBD1|.
CASSMGQGDPSSYNSPLHF
TGTGCCAGCAGCATGGGACAGGGAGATCCTAGCTCCTATAATTCACCCCTCCACTTT
>TRBV6-5|TRBJ1-1|.|.
CASSYRGRMNTEAFF
TGTGCCAGCAGTTACCGGGGACGGATGAACACTGAAGCTTTCTTT
>TRBV6-6|TRBJ2-3|.|.
CASSYFPGQLTDTQYF
TGTGCCAGCAGTTACTTTCCGGGACAACTCACAGATACGCAGTATTTT
>TRBV3-1/TRBV3-2|TRBJ1-6|.|.
CASSQGPDAYNSPLHF
TGTGCCAGCAGCCAGGGACCTGACGCGTATAATTCACCCCTCCACTTT
>TRBV21-1|TRBJ2-7|.|.
CASSKEGIAGGPGYEQYF
TGTGCCAGCAGCAAAGAGGGGATAGCGGGAGGGCCGGGTTACGAGCAGTACTTC
>TRBV14|TRBJ2-1|.|.
CASSQASGGAYNEQFF
TGTGCCAGCAGCCAGGCCTCAGGAGGGGCCTACAATGAGCAGTTCTTC
>TRBV10-2|TRBJ2-1|.|.
CASIAGTEQFF
TGCGCCAGCATCGCCGGGACAGAGCAGTTCTTC
>TRBV7-9|TRBJ2-5|TRBD1|.
CASSARQGVEETQYF
TGTGCCAGCAGCGCGAGACAGGGGGTGGAGGAGACCCAGTACTTC
>TRBV28|TRBJ1-6|.|.
CASSFGYRNNSPLHF
TGTGCCAGCAGTTTTGGGTACAGAAATAATTCACCCCTCCACTTT
>TRBV27|TRBJ1-1|.|.
CASSPIGGPTEAFF
TGTGCCAGCAGTCCCATCGGGGGACCCACTGAAGCTTTCTTT
>TRBV5-8|TRBJ2-1|.|.
CASSRGNQPSYNEQFF
TGTGCCAGCAGCCGAGGCAATCAACCCTCCTACAATGAGCAGTTCTTC
>TRBV21-1|TRBJ2-7|.|once
CASSQAHRGAGYEQYF
TGTGCCAGCAGCCAAGCGCACAGGGGCGCCGGCTACGAGCAGTACTTC
>TRBV7-2|TRBJ1-1|.|.
CASRPQLNTEAFF
TGTGCCAGCAGACCTCAGCTGAACACTGAAGCTTTCTTT
>TRBV9|TRBJ2-2|.|once
CASSVGGLTNTGELFF
TGTGCCAGCAGCGTAGGAGGACTAACGAACACCGGGGAGCTGTTTTTT
>TRBV27|TRBJ1-5|TRBD1|.
CASSETGTGNQPQHF
TGTGCCAGCAGTGAAACCGGGACAGGAAATCAGCCCCAGCATTTT